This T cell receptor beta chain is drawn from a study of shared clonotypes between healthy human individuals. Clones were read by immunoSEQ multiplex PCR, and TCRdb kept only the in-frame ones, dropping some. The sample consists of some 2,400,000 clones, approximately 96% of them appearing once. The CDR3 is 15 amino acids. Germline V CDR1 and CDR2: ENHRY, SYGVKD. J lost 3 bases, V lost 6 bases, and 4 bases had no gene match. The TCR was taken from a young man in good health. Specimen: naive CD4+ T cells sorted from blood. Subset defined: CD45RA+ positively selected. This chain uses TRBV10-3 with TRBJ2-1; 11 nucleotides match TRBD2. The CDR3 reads CAIRTTSGGYNEQFF. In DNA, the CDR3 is TGTGCCATCAGGACAACTAGCGGGGGCTACAATGAGCAGTTCTTC.